The clone carrying this TCR beta chain appeared a few times. Antigen: not known. Unique molecular identifiers tagged the TCR beta cDNA libraries. The T cell input of about 0.9 to 11 million gave approximately 460,000 cDNA molecules. TCRdb used MiXCR to reprocess the PCR reads, holding one entry per CDR3 protein. The table shows roughly 730,000 distinct CDR3 sequences, with around 27% occurring only once. This record comes from a study of post-analysis software for immune sequencing data. Study in general: Courses of disease covered relapsing-remitting, secondary progressive and progressive-relapsing multiple sclerosis. Points from the study as a whole: The normalized Chao1 diversity of multiple sclerosis patients was significantly lower than that of controls. TRBV5-6, TRBV5-1 and TRBV20-1 were among 4 or 5 TRBV segments more frequent in patients than controls. Same-batch preparations were strongly co-clustered by F measure.

Trimming left V 5 bases short and J 0 bases short, with 11 bases between. The germline gives CDR1 SGHDT, CDR2 YYEEEE. There are 14 residues in the CDR3. This chain connects TRBV5-6 to TRBJ1-1; D is possibly TRBD1 (5 bases). The sequenced sample was blood. The sequence came from a girl aged 10 to 17 with multiple sclerosis. CDR3: CASSRGRLNTEAFF. The CDR3, as DNA: TGTGCCAGCAGTAGGGGACGGCTGAACACTGAAGCTTTCTTT.